One sample yielded the 31 T cell receptor beta chains listed below, sequenced in a study of blood T cell repertoires in COVID-19 (dated by TCRdb to the early 2020s). To prepare the library, the immunoSEQ multiplex PCR assay was applied. TCRdb mirrors the immuneACCESS table, restricted to in-frame sequences. Some clones are absent from its copies; in checked studies, under half trace to an unresolved V gene, and the reason for the others is unknown. This sample gives 150,000 to 200,000 clones in total; around four fifths of them show up just once. Of the sample, approximately 6.1% is held by the ten largest clones. The sample consisted of peripheral blood. The origin of the receptors is a woman aged 40-49 years with acute or convalescent COVID-19.

The V call is TRBV19, the J call TRBJ1-6; unclear D gene. The CDR3 sequence is 14 residues long. From germline, CDR1 is LNHDA and CDR2 SQIVND (reference sequence). V lost 6 bases to trimming and J lost 2 bases, with 8 bases between them. The CDR3 DNA sequence: TGTGCCAGTAGGAGACAAGCCTATAATTCACCCCTCCACTTT. Its translation: CASRRQAYNSPLHF.

This chain joins TRBV28 and TRBJ1-6; the D gene is possibly TRBD1 (5 bases). The germline CDR1 and CDR2 sequences are MDHEN and SYDVKM. The CDR3 sequence is 13 residues long. V shed 2 bases and J shed 8 bases, with 7 bases lying between them. As DNA, the CDR3 is TGTGCCAGCAGTTTAGCGGGGGATTCACCCCTCCACTTT. Translation: CASSLAGDSPLHF.

The chain links TRBV7-3 to TRBJ2-3, with a weak D call TRBD2 (5 bases). V lost 4 bases and J lost 7, with 15 bases in between. CDR3 size: 14 residues. CDR1 is SGHTA and CDR2 is FQGTGA in the germline V gene. The CDR3 loop reads CASSSQAPGNTQYF. The CDR3 region has the DNA TGTGCCAGCAGCTCCCAAGCCCCGGGGAATACGCAGTATTTT.

This clone showed up just a few times. The chain links TRBV9 to TRBJ1-1, with D unclear. CDR3 length: 12 residues. Germline V gene data show CDR1 as SGDLS and CDR2 as YYNGEE. V dropped 0 bases and J dropped 5 bases, with 5 bases sitting between them. CDR3 DNA: TGTGCCAGCAGCGTAGGGGCTACTGAAGCTTTCTTT. Protein product: CASSVGATEAFF.

This chain joins TRBV28 and TRBJ2-7, with 9 bases matching TRBD1. Germline CDR1 MDHEN, CDR2 SYDVKM. This CDR3 region has 16 residues. Germline trimming cut 6 bases from V and 6 bases from J; bases unmatched to any gene: 15. The CDR3 bases are TGTGCCAGCAGGGGGACAGGGTTGGGGTCCTGGGGCGAGCAGTACTTC. Protein: CASRGTGLGSWGEQYF. Drawing the rest from reference TRBV28 and TRBJ2-7, the complete variable domain is DVKVTQSSRYLVKRTGEKVFLECVQDMDHENMFWYRQDPGLGLRLIYFSYDVKMKEKGDIPEGYSVSREKKERFSLILESASTNQTSMYLCASRGTGLGSWGEQYFGPGTRLTVT.

This rearrangement joins TRBV7-8 to TRBJ2-1, with 12 positions matching TRBD2. CDR1 and CDR2 (germline): SGHVS, FQNEAQ. Trimming took 4 bases from V and 4 from J; bases not matched to a gene: 8. The CDR3 is made up of 17 amino acids. The DNA for the CDR3 is TGTGCCAGCAGCTCAGAGACTAGCGGGGGACTATACAATGAGCAGTTCTTC. Translation gives CASSSETSGGLYNEQFF.

The J gene is TRBJ1-4, the V gene TRBV6-5, with D perhaps matching TRBD1 (6 bases). Trimming took off 6 bases at V and 7 bases at J, with 15 bases between the two ends. Germline lookup yields CDR1 MNHEY and CDR2 SVGAGI. The CDR3 loop spans 14 amino acids. The DNA of the CDR3 is TGTGCCAGCAGGCCTCCAGGGGCAGGTGAAAAACTGTTTTTT. The encoded protein is CASRPPGAGEKLFF.

The chain combines TRBV9 with TRBJ2-3; 15 bases map to TRBD2. The CDR3 has 16 residues. The V and J ends lost 0 bases and 5 bases, in that order; junction bases with no gene match: 1. CDR1 SGDLS and CDR2 YYNGEE come from the germline V gene. The chain's CDR3 is CASSVGGLAGGDTQYF. The CDR3 bases are TGTGCCAGCAGCGTAGGGGGACTAGCGGGAGGAGATACGCAGTATTTT. Full variable domain (remainder filled in from reference TRBV9 and TRBJ2-3): DSGVTQTPKHLITATGQRVTLRCSPRSGDLSVYWYQQSLDQGLQFLIQYYNGEERAKGNILERFSAQQFPDLHSELNLSSLELGDSALYFCASSVGGLAGGDTQYFGPGTRLTVL.

V usage is TRBV20-1 and J usage is TRBJ1-5; D unclear. Germline V gene sequence: CDR1 DFQATT, CDR2 SNEGSKA (reference sequence). Trimming stripped 3 bases from V and 3 bases from J, with 15 bases between. The CDR3 runs to 15 residues. The CDR3: CSASPLGGPNQPQHF. The CDR3 DNA follows: TGCAGTGCTAGTCCCCTGGGAGGCCCCAATCAGCCCCAGCATTTT.

The J gene is TRBJ2-7, the V gene TRBV7-8, with D possibly being TRBD2 (5 bases). This CDR3 spans 14 amino acids. V lost 4 bases and J lost 3, with 13 bases in between. Germline V gene sequence: CDR1 SGHVS, CDR2 FQNEAQ. CDR3 residues: CASSSPGFNYEQYF. In DNA, the CDR3 is TGTGCCAGCAGCTCCCCGGGATTTAACTACGAGCAGTACTTC. Based on the CDR3 plus reference TRBV7-8 and TRBJ2-7, the full variable domain is GAGVSQSPRYKVAKRGQDVALRCDPISGHVSLFWYQQALGQGPEFLTYFQNEAQLDKSGLPSDRFFAERPEGSVSTLKIQRTQQEDSAVYLCASSSPGFNYEQYFGPGTRLTVT.

This sequence joins TRBV28 and TRBJ2-3; 15 nucleotides agree with TRBD2. The ends lost 1 base at V and 0 bases at J; junction bases unmatched: 8. Germline assignment: CDR1 MDHEN and CDR2 SYDVKM. CDR3 size: 20 residues. Here the CDR3 DNA reads TGTGCCAGCAGTTTATTCTGGACTAGCGGGGGGGAGGGGAGCACAGATACGCAGTATTTT. Translated: CASSLFWTSGGEGSTDTQYF.

The rearrangement links TRBV19 to TRBJ1-6; 8 positions agree with TRBD1. CDR1 LNHDA and CDR2 SQIVND come from the germline V gene (reference sequence). The V and J ends lost 4 bases and 10 bases, in that order; junction bases with no gene match: 9. The CDR3 spans 15 residues. The CDR3 loop is CASSTGQGRWSPLHF. The CDR3 DNA follows: TGTGCCAGTAGTACCGGACAGGGTCGTTGGTCACCCCTCCACTTT.

The chain recombines TRBV18 with TRBJ2-7, with 9 positions matching TRBD2. With V trimmed by 2 bases and J by 6 bases, 8 bases remained unmatched. Germline CDR1 KGHSH, CDR2 LQKENI. CDR3 length equals 15 residues. The CDR3 coding sequence is TGTGCCAGCTCACCAGGGTCTAGCGGGGTAGTCGAGCAGTACTTC. Its protein is CASSPGSSGVVEQYF.

The chain employs TRBV28 and TRBJ1-5; a weak D match, TRBD1 (5 bases). CDR1 and CDR2 from the germline V gene are MDHEN and SYDVKM. CDR3 length: 12 amino acids. The ends were cut back, 10 bases at V and 6 bases at J, with 13 bases in the middle. The CDR3 sequence is CATTRGSQPQHF. The CDR3 region has the DNA TGTGCCACCACGCGGGGGAGTCAGCCCCAGCATTTT.

The chain links TRBV30 to TRBJ2-5; weak D call: TRBD1 (5 bases). This CDR3 spans 13 amino acids. Germline assignment: CDR1 GTSNPN and CDR2 SVGIG (reference sequence). Trimming shortened V by 2 bases and J by 5 bases, and 12 bases separated the two germline ends. CDR3 bases: TGTGCCTGGAGTCCCCAGGGCCCGGAGACCCAGTACTTC. This sequence encodes CAWSPQGPETQYF.

This clone occurred a few times. The chain combines TRBV28 with TRBJ1-5, with TRBD1 matching over 7 bases. Germline CDR1 is MDHEN and CDR2 is SYDVKM. The CDR3 consists of 15 residues. The V and J ends lost 5 bases and 7 bases, in that order; junction bases with no gene match: 11. The CDR3 DNA reads as TGTGCCAGCAGTCCTTTTATCGGGGGACAGCAGCCCCAGCATTTT. This sequence encodes CASSPFIGGQQPQHF.

This chain uses TRBV6-5 with TRBJ2-1; no reliable D call. CDR3 size: 11 residues. In germline, CDR1 is MNHEY, CDR2 SVGAGI. The V end was cut by 7 bases, the J end by 4 bases, with 5 bases between. The CDR3 DNA reads as TGTGCCAGCACCAGGTACAATGAGCAGTTCTTC. Its translation is CASTRYNEQFF.

This clone appeared a single time. The chain joins TRBV3-1 (or the pseudogene TRBV3-2) to TRBJ2-7; D is undetermined. CDR1 is LGHDT and CDR2 is YNNKEL in the germline V gene (reference sequence). V was clipped by 3 bases and J by 3 bases, with 12 bases between them. There are 14 residues in the CDR3. CDR3 bases: TGTGCCAGCAGCCAGACGGTGAGGATCTACGAGCAGTACTTC. Amino acids: CASSQTVRIYEQYF.

V gene TRBV10-2 combines with J gene TRBJ2-3; 8 nucleotides agree with TRBD2. This CDR3 contains 13 residues. Trimming cost V 7 bases and J 3 bases; bases outside gene matches: 3. Per germline, CDR1 WSHSY and CDR2 SAAADI. In nucleotides, the CDR3 is TGCGCCAGCAACCCGGGGGGGACAGATACGCAGTATTTT. This codes for CASNPGGTDTQYF.

The V and J genes are TRBV2 and TRBJ1-2, with TRBD1 as a possible D gene (5 bases). Germline CDR1 reads SNHLY; CDR2 reads FYNNEI. Trimming cost V 6 bases and J 8 bases, with 13 bases left between them. The CDR3 sequence is 12 residues long. The CDR3 DNA reads TGTGCCAGCAGCTACAGGACGGAGGGCTACACCTTC. Protein sequence: CASSYRTEGYTF.

The chain employs TRBV28 and TRBJ2-5; no clear D. Germline values: CDR1 MDHEN, CDR2 SYDVKM. Trimming took 0 bases from V and 5 from J, leaving 10 bases between them. The CDR3 totals 14 residues. The CDR3 loop is CASSLWSPPETQYF. CDR3 sequence (DNA): TGTGCCAGCAGTTTATGGTCTCCCCCGGAGACCCAGTACTTC. The full variable domain, rest sourced from reference TRBV28 and TRBJ2-5, is DVKVTQSSRYLVKRTGEKVFLECVQDMDHENMFWYRQDPGLGLRLIYFSYDVKMKEKGDIPEGYSVSREKKERFSLILESASTNQTSMYLCASSLWSPPETQYFGPGTRLLVL.

The chain links TRBV7-2 to TRBJ1-5, with D unresolved. V lost 1 base and J lost 6, with 7 bases in between. Germline V gene data show CDR1 as SGHTA and CDR2 as FQGNSA. The CDR3 runs to 13 residues. CDR3 sequence: CASSLGSAQPQHF. CDR3 DNA: TGTGCCAGCAGCTTAGGAAGCGCTCAGCCCCAGCATTTT.

The chain joins TRBV30 to TRBJ1-3; D unresolved. The CDR3 consists of 13 residues. Germline values: CDR1 GTSNPN, CDR2 SVGIG (reference sequence). Trimming removed 2 bases from V and 4 bases from J, with 9 bases in between. CDR3 sequence reads: CAWSLESGNTIYF. The CDR3 nucleotides read TGTGCCTGGAGTCTGGAGTCGGGAAACACCATATATTTT.

The chain has TRBV6-1 and TRBJ1-1, with D maybe TRBD1 (5 bases). V lost 0 bases, J lost 6 bases, and 14 bases lay in between. This CDR3 comprises 15 residues. Germline lookup yields CDR1 MNHNS and CDR2 SASEGT. CDR3 coding DNA: TGTGCCAGCAGTGAAGCAGGAAAGGGGTCGGCTGAAGCTTTCTTT. Residues: CASSEAGKGSAEAFF.

This clone has just a few counts. This rearrangement joins TRBV6-4 to TRBJ2-3; TRBD2 aligns across 11 bases. V dropped 6 bases and J dropped 2; count of bases not matched to a gene: 4. This CDR3 comprises 15 residues. The germline V gene encodes CDR1 MRHNA and CDR2 SNTAGT. The CDR3 reads CASSASGRNTDTQYF. In DNA form, the CDR3 reads TGTGCCAGCAGCGCTAGCGGGAGGAACACAGATACGCAGTATTTT.

This clone was seen only a few times. The chain joins TRBV29-1 to TRBJ1-1; D is possibly TRBD1 (5 bases). The V gene lost 4 bases and the J gene lost 5 bases, with 17 bases spanning the gap. CDR3 length: 14 amino acids. Germline CDR1 SQVTM, CDR2 ANQGSEA. The CDR3 loop reads CSVVRPRGITEAFF. CDR3 nucleotides: TGCAGCGTTGTTAGGCCTAGGGGTATAACTGAAGCTTTCTTT.

This rearrangement joins TRBV7-9 to TRBJ2-7; 8 nucleotides agree with TRBD2. Unmatched junction bases numbered 13, after V lost 4 bases and J lost 5 bases. Per the germline V gene, CDR1 is SEHNR and CDR2 is FQNEAQ (reference sequence). The CDR3 spans 16 residues. The CDR3 DNA follows: TGTGCCAGCAGCTCTCCCGGGTGGGGACTAGACGACGAGCAGTACTTC. It yields the protein CASSSPGWGLDDEQYF.

In regard to this clone: The same CDR3 can be traced to other DNA sequences in this sample. The chain combines TRBV15 with TRBJ2-1; TRBD2 matches 10 bases. CDR1 and CDR2 from the germline V gene are LNHNV and YYDKDF (reference sequence). CDR3 size: 16 residues. The V segment lost 1 base and the J segment 4 bases; nucleotides outside the gene matches: 4. The CDR3 sequence: CATSRATSGTYNEQFF. In DNA form, the CDR3 reads TGTGCCACCAGCAGAGCTACTAGCGGGACTTACAATGAGCAGTTCTTC.

The rearrangement joins TRBV27 to TRBJ1-5, with 12 bases identical to TRBD1. The germline CDR1 and CDR2 sequences are MNHEY and SMNVEV (reference sequence). Trimming removed 6 bases from V and 0 bases from J; junction bases left unmatched: 18. The CDR3 contains 21 residues. The CDR3 protein is CASSPPGTGGIGSYSNQPQHF. DNA for the CDR3: TGTGCCAGCAGCCCCCCCGGGACAGGGGGCATCGGCTCGTATAGCAATCAGCCCCAGCATTTT.

The chain couples TRBV28 to TRBJ1-6, with TRBD1 matching over 8 bases. V lost 4 bases, J lost 10 bases, and 15 bases stayed unmatched. The CDR3 has 17 amino acids. Looked up from germline, CDR1 is MDHEN and CDR2 is SYDVKM. Here the CDR3 reads CASSSEDRDFLKSPLHF. The DNA of the CDR3 is TGTGCCAGCAGTTCTGAGGACAGGGATTTTCTGAAATCACCCCTCCACTTT. Full variable domain (rest looked up from reference TRBV28 and TRBJ1-6): DVKVTQSSRYLVKRTGEKVFLECVQDMDHENMFWYRQDPGLGLRLIYFSYDVKMKEKGDIPEGYSVSREKKERFSLILESASTNQTSMYLCASSSEDRDFLKSPLHFGNGTRLTVT.

A single count supports this clone. This chain links TRBV28 with TRBJ1-1; no definite D call. Germline CDR1 reads MDHEN; CDR2 reads SYDVKM. V lost 4 bases, J lost 6 bases, and 9 bases lay in between. This CDR3 comprises 12 residues. The CDR3 DNA reads TGTGCCAGCAGTTCCGTATTTCCTGAAGCTTTCTTT. Protein sequence: CASSSVFPEAFF.